This is a list of T cell receptor beta chains from one sample in a study of shared clonotypes between healthy human individuals. Only in-frame clones appear in the TCRdb table, and some are missing; sequencing was by immunoSEQ multiplex PCR. The sample includes some 800,000 clones, around 93% of them seen just once. The sample consisted of naive CD8+ T cells sorted from blood. The receptors were gathered from a man younger than 40 in good health. Each CDR3 is given with its conserved first and last residue. The order of the fields is clone size, J gene, D gene, V gene, CDR3 DNA, CDR3 protein. A D gene is named only where the DNA matches it firmly. Clone size is not always given. Where it is, it says once, few, many or a class for expanded clones.

clone size: -
J gene: TRBJ2-1
D gene: TRBD2
V gene: TRBV11-3
CDR3 DNA: TGTGCCAGCAGCTTGGCTAGCGGACTTGAGGAGCAGTTCTTC
CDR3 protein: CASSLASGLEEQFF

clone size: -
J gene: TRBJ2-3
D gene: TRBD2
V gene: TRBV28
CDR3 DNA: TGTGCCAGCAGTTCCATCTCCCTAGCGGGAGGGCCCACAGATACGCAGTATTTT
CDR3 protein: CASSSISLAGGPTDTQYF

clone size: -
J gene: TRBJ2-1
D gene: -
V gene: TRBV27
CDR3 DNA: TGTGCCAGCAGTTTAGGCCAAACTAACAATGAGCAGTTCTTC
CDR3 protein: CASSLGQTNNEQFF

clone size: -
J gene: TRBJ2-2
D gene: -
V gene: TRBV7-3
CDR3 DNA: TGTGCCAGCAGCTTAATTGGCGCCGGGGAGCTGTTTTTT
CDR3 protein: CASSLIGAGELFF

clone size: -
J gene: TRBJ2-3
D gene: -
V gene: TRBV11-2
CDR3 DNA: TGTGCCAGCAGCTTAGAAATTGGGGTCAATACGCAGTATTTT
CDR3 protein: CASSLEIGVNTQYF

clone size: -
J gene: TRBJ1-1
D gene: -
V gene: TRBV6-5
CDR3 DNA: TGTGCCAGCAGGAGACAGGTAGGGGACACTGAAGCTTTCTTT
CDR3 protein: CASRRQVGDTEAFF

clone size: once
J gene: TRBJ1-2
D gene: TRBD1
V gene: TRBV30
CDR3 DNA: TGTGCCTGGGAGACAGGGTCGGAAGGCTACACCTTC
CDR3 protein: CAWETGSEGYTF

clone size: -
J gene: TRBJ2-1
D gene: TRBD2
V gene: TRBV7-8
CDR3 DNA: TGTGCCCTGAGGCGTCTAGCGGGAGGTGTACCTCCATCCTACAATGAGCAGTTCTTC
CDR3 protein: CALRRLAGGVPPSYNEQFF

clone size: -
J gene: TRBJ1-5
D gene: -
V gene: TRBV28
CDR3 DNA: TGTGCCAGCAGGGGCCTATTGGGACATTCCTTTAGCAATCAGCCCCAGCATTTT
CDR3 protein: CASRGLLGHSFSNQPQHF

clone size: -
J gene: TRBJ2-7
D gene: -
V gene: TRBV27
CDR3 DNA: TGTGCCAGCAGTTTGCGGCAGCCCTACGAGCAGTACTTC
CDR3 protein: CASSLRQPYEQYF

clone size: -
J gene: TRBJ1-1
D gene: TRBD1
V gene: TRBV28
CDR3 DNA: TGTGCCAGCAGTTTAAAGGGGGCCGAAGCTTTCTTT
CDR3 protein: CASSLKGAEAFF

clone size: -
J gene: TRBJ2-7
D gene: -
V gene: TRBV2
CDR3 DNA: TGTGCCAGCAAAAGCAGGCCGACTGCTAAGGAGTCCTACGAGCAGTACTTC
CDR3 protein: CASKSRPTAKESYEQYF

clone size: -
J gene: TRBJ2-7
D gene: -
V gene: TRBV28
CDR3 DNA: TGTGCCAGCAGTTCGTGGGAGTCTCCCTACGAGCAGTACTTC
CDR3 protein: CASSSWESPYEQYF

clone size: once
J gene: TRBJ1-4
D gene: -
V gene: TRBV10-2
CDR3 DNA: TGCGCCCGCCTGAGTCAGGGAAGTCCTAATGAAAAACTGTTTTTT
CDR3 protein: CARLSQGSPNEKLFF

clone size: -
J gene: TRBJ2-7
D gene: TRBD2
V gene: TRBV13
CDR3 DNA: TGTGCCAGCAGCGCTAGGGCGAGACTAGCATACGAGCAGTACTTC
CDR3 protein: CASSARARLAYEQYF

clone size: -
J gene: TRBJ2-7
D gene: TRBD2
V gene: TRBV10-3
CDR3 DNA: TGTGCCATCGGAGCTAGCGGCTCCTACGAGCAGTACTTC
CDR3 protein: CAIGASGSYEQYF

clone size: -
J gene: TRBJ2-1
D gene: TRBD2
V gene: TRBV27
CDR3 DNA: TGTGCCAGCAGTCGACTAGCGGGAGGGAAATACAATGAGCAGTTCTTC
CDR3 protein: CASSRLAGGKYNEQFF

clone size: -
J gene: TRBJ1-3
D gene: -
V gene: TRBV6-5
CDR3 DNA: TGTGCCAGCAGTCACAACAGGGAGGTAAACACCATATATTTT
CDR3 protein: CASSHNREVNTIYF

clone size: -
J gene: TRBJ2-1
D gene: -
V gene: TRBV5-1
CDR3 DNA: TGCGCCAGCAGCCTCATGTCTACCGGGAGCTCCTACAATGAGCAGTTCTTC
CDR3 protein: CASSLMSTGSSYNEQFF

clone size: -
J gene: TRBJ2-5
D gene: TRBD2
V gene: TRBV27
CDR3 DNA: TGTGCCAGCAGTTTAGTTAAAGCGGGAGGTCAGGAGACCCAGTACTTC
CDR3 protein: CASSLVKAGGQETQYF

clone size: -
J gene: TRBJ2-7
D gene: TRBD1
V gene: TRBV5-6
CDR3 DNA: TGTGCCAGCAGCTGGACGCGACAGGGAGACTGGCCCTACGAGCAGTACTTC
CDR3 protein: CASSWTRQGDWPYEQYF

clone size: -
J gene: TRBJ2-1
D gene: TRBD2
V gene: TRBV7-9
CDR3 DNA: TGTGCCAGCAGCCCCGTTGTTAGCGGGTTCTCCTACAATGAGCAGTTCTTC
CDR3 protein: CASSPVVSGFSYNEQFF

clone size: -
J gene: TRBJ2-1
D gene: -
V gene: TRBV15
CDR3 DNA: TGTGCCACCAGCAGAGACGGCTACAATGAGCAGTTCTTC
CDR3 protein: CATSRDGYNEQFF

clone size: -
J gene: TRBJ2-1
D gene: TRBD2
V gene: TRBV6-6
CDR3 DNA: TGTGCCAGCAGTCGGACTAGCGGGAGTAATGAGCAGTTCTTC
CDR3 protein: CASSRTSGSNEQFF

clone size: -
J gene: TRBJ1-1
D gene: -
V gene: TRBV27
CDR3 DNA: TGTGCCAGCAGAGGACGGGGTCCGGGGGGCACTGAAGCTTTCTTT
CDR3 protein: CASRGRGPGGTEAFF

clone size: -
J gene: TRBJ2-7
D gene: TRBD2
V gene: TRBV13
CDR3 DNA: TGTGCCAGCAGTCCAACGGGACTAGCGGGGCTCTACGAGCAGTACTTC
CDR3 protein: CASSPTGLAGLYEQYF

clone size: -
J gene: TRBJ2-3
D gene: -
V gene: TRBV9
CDR3 DNA: TGTGCCAGCAGCGTAGAAGGGACTAGCACAGATACGCAGTATTTT
CDR3 protein: CASSVEGTSTDTQYF

clone size: -
J gene: TRBJ1-5
D gene: -
V gene: TRBV5-5
CDR3 DNA: TGTGCCAGCAGCTTCGGGACATCTATGAGGGATAGCAATCAGCCCCAGCATTTT
CDR3 protein: CASSFGTSMRDSNQPQHF

clone size: -
J gene: TRBJ2-1
D gene: -
V gene: TRBV28
CDR3 DNA: TGTGCCAGCAGTTTATCCGCGGATGAGCAGTTCTTC
CDR3 protein: CASSLSADEQFF

clone size: -
J gene: TRBJ2-1
D gene: TRBD2
V gene: TRBV29-1
CDR3 DNA: TGCAGCGTCAATAGCGGGAGGGATAACAATGAGCAGTTCTTC
CDR3 protein: CSVNSGRDNNEQFF

clone size: -
J gene: TRBJ2-1
D gene: TRBD2
V gene: TRBV6-5
CDR3 DNA: TGTGCCAGCAGCCCGGGACTAGCGGCGTATGAGCAGTTCTTC
CDR3 protein: CASSPGLAAYEQFF

clone size: -
J gene: TRBJ2-1
D gene: -
V gene: TRBV4-1
CDR3 DNA: TGCGCCAGCAGCCCCAATATCCTAGCCCTATTCTTC
CDR3 protein: CASSPNILALFF